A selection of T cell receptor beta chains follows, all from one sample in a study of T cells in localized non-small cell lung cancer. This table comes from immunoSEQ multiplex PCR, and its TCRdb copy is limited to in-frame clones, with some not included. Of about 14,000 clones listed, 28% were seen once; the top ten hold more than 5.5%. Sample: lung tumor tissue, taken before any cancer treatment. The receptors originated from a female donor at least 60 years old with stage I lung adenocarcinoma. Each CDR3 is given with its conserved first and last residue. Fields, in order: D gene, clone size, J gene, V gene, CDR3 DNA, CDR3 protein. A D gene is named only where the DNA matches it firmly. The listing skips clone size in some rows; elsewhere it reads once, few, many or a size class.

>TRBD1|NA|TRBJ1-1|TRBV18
TGTGCCAGCTCACCACTAGCCGACAGGGAAACTGAAGCTTTCTTT
CASSPLADRETEAFF
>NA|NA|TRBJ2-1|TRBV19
TGTGCCAGTAGTCCCCAGGTTCGACACAATGAGCAGTTCTTC
CASSPQVRHNEQFF
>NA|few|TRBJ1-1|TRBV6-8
TGTGCCAGCAGTGACCCTCCAGATAACACTGAAGCTTTCTTT
CASSDPPDNTEAFF
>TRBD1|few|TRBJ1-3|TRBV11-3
TGTGCCAGCAGCTTCCCTGACAGGGGCCGCTCTGGAAACACCATATATTTT
CASSFPDRGRSGNTIYF
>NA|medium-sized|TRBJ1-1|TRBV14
TGTGCCAGCAGCCAAGTAACAGGCAAAGCTTTCTTT
CASSQVTGKAFF
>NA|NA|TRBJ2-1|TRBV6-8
TGTGCCAGCAGTGTAGCGCGAGGGGATGAGCAGTTCTTC
CASSVARGDEQFF
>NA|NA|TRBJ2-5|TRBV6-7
TGTGCCAGCAGCCACCTATTAACCCAGTACTTC
CASSHLLTQYF
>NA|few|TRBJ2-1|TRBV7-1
TGTGCCAGCAGCTCCCGACGAAACAATGAGCAGTTCTTC
CASSSRRNNEQFF
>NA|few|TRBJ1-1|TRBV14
TGTGCCAGCAGCCAAGAGGGGGGGGGCGGATCGCCTGAAGCTTTCTTT
CASSQEGGGGSPEAFF
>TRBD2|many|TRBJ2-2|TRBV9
TGTGCCAGCAGCTACGGACTAGCGGGAGGCGGCGGGGAGCTGTTTTTT
CASSYGLAGGGGELFF
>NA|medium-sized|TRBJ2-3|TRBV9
TGTGCCAGCAGCGGGATAGGGGTGGTCACAGATACGCAGTATTTT
CASSGIGVVTDTQYF
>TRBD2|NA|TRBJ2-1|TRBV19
TGTGCCCCACAACCCATCGGAGCGGGGGGACCCTACAATGAGCAGTTCTTC
CAPQPIGAGGPYNEQFF
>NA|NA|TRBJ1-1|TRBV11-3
TGTGCCAGCAGCCGTTGGGTAGGCCCCATAAGGACTGAAGCTTTCTTT
CASSRWVGPIRTEAFF
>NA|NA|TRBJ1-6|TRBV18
TGTGCCAGCTCACCCCGGGGGGCGTCAGGATCACCCCTCCACTTT
CASSPRGASGSPLHF
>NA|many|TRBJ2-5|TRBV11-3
TGTGCCAGCAGCTTAACTCCCGGGCAGTACCAAGAGACCCAGTACTTC
CASSLTPGQYQETQYF
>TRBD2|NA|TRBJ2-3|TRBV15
TGTGCCACCAGCAGAACCACCGGGGGGGCCGGCACAGATACGCAGTATTTT
CATSRTTGGAGTDTQYF
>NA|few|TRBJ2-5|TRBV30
TGTGCCTGGAGTGTAGTTCAGAGTATAATTGAGACCCAGTACTTC
CAWSVVQSIIETQYF
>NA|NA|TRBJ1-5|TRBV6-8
TGTGCCATCAGTTCGGGGACCCCGGCAGGTCAGCCCCAGCATTTT
CAISSGTPAGQPQHF
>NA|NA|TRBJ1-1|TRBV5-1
TGCGCCAGCAGCTTGGCAGGTGGAAACACTGAAGCTTTCTTT
CASSLAGGNTEAFF
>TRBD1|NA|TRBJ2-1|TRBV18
TGTGCCAGCTCGTCCCGGGACAGGGGAGTCTACAATGAGCAGTTCTTC
CASSSRDRGVYNEQFF
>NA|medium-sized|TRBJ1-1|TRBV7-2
TGTGCCAGCAGCCCCGGGGGGATAGCTGAAGCTTTCTTT
CASSPGGIAEAFF
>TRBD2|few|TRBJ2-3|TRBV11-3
TGTGCCAGCAGCCCCGGAACTAGCGGCACAGATACGCAGTATTTT
CASSPGTSGTDTQYF
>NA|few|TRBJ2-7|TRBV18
TGTGCCAGCTCACGTGAGGTTAGGAGCTCCTACGAGCAGTACTTC
CASSREVRSSYEQYF
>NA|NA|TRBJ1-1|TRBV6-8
TGTGCCAGCCAAACCCTCTCAGGGGACACTGAAGCTTTCTTT
CASQTLSGDTEAFF
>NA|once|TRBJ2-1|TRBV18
TGTGCCAGCTCACCGCCCGGGAAGCCCTACAATGAGCAGTTCTTC
CASSPPGKPYNEQFF
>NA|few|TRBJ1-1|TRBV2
TGTGCCAGCGTAAGGGGGGAGGGGAACACTGAAGCTTTCTTT
CASVRGEGNTEAFF
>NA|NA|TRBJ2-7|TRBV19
TGTGCCAGTAGTCGCGGTAGCGGATACTCCTACGAGCAGTACTTC
CASSRGSGYSYEQYF
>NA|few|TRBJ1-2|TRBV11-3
TGTGCCAGCAGCCGGACAGCATCTAACTATGGCTACACCTTC
CASSRTASNYGYTF
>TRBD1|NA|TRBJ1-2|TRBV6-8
TGTGCCAGCAGTGACTCGAGGACAGGGCACTATGGCTACACCTTC
CASSDSRTGHYGYTF
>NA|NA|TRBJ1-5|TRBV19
TGTGCCAGTAGTATGGGGCGAGATCAGCCCCAGCATTTT
CASSMGRDQPQHF
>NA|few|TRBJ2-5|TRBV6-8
TGTGCCAGCAGTCCTACTACGAGGTCGAGCCAAGAGACCCAGTACTTC
CASSPTTRSSQETQYF
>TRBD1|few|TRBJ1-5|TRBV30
TGTGCCTGGAGTTTCGGCGGGACAGGGTATCAGCCCCAGCATTTT
CAWSFGGTGYQPQHF
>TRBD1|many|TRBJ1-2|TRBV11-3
TGTGCCAGCAGCTTGGCCCTCGGACAGGGGGCTTGGGGCTACACCTTC
CASSLALGQGAWGYTF
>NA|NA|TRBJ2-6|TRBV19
TGTGCCAGTAGTCAACAGGTCTCTGGGGTCAACGTCCTGACTTTC
CASSQQVSGVNVLTF
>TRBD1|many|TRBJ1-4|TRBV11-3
TGTGCCAACAGCGCTCGACAGGGGCCCGCAACTAATGAAAAACTGTTTTTT
CANSARQGPATNEKLFF
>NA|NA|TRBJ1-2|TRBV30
TGTGCCTGGACCTCCAGGTATTCTAACTATGGCTACACCTTC
CAWTSRYSNYGYTF
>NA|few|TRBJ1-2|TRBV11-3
TGTGCCAGCAGCTTGGACCAGGGGATCGCGGGCTACACCTTC
CASSLDQGIAGYTF
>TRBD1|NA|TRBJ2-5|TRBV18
TGTGCCAGCTCACTTCCGGCAGGGGGAGAAGAGACCCAGTACTTC
CASSLPAGGEETQYF
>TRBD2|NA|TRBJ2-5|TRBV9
TGTGCCAGCAGCGTACGAAGCGGGGGGGAGCAAGAGACCCAGTACTTC
CASSVRSGGEQETQYF
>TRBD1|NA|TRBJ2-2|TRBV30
TGTGCCTGGGACAGGGGTGGCGGGGAGCTGTTTTTT
CAWDRGGGELFF
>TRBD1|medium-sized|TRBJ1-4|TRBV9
TGTGCCAGCAGCGTTCGCCCGACAGGGGAGAGTGAAAAACTGTTTTTT
CASSVRPTGESEKLFF
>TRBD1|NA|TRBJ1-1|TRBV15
TGTGCCACCAGCAGACCCGACAGGGGGGGTTTGAACACTGAAGCTTTCTTT
CATSRPDRGGLNTEAFF
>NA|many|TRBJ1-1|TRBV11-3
TGTGCCAGCAGCCGCCCTTCCCCAGGGCACACTGAAGCTTTCTTT
CASSRPSPGHTEAFF